A selection of T cell receptor beta chains follows, all from one sample in a study of cytomegalovirus exposure and HLA in healthy donors. Sequencing used immunoSEQ multiplex PCR; TCRdb keeps in-frame clones, though not all of them. The table lists around 160,000 clones, roughly 80% of them singletons, with roughly 6.3% in the top ten. Sequences were obtained from PBMCs. The source is a middle-aged woman in good health and CMV-seropositive. Each CDR3 is given with its conserved first and last residue. The D gene is left open where the match is weak. Rows may omit the clone size; those that give it use once, few, many or a size class.

CDR3nt: TGTGCCAGCAGCGTACAGGGGGGCTGGAGACTAGCGGACAATGAGCAGTTCTTC; CDR3aa: CASSVQGGWRLADNEQFF; abundance: .; j_gene: TRBJ2-1; d_gene: .; v_gene: TRBV11-2
CDR3nt: TGTGCCAGCTCCCCATCGCGTCCGGGCGAGGGCTCGAACACTGAAGCTTTCTTT; CDR3aa: CASSPSRPGEGSNTEAFF; abundance: .; j_gene: TRBJ1-1; d_gene: .; v_gene: TRBV18
CDR3nt: TGTGCCAGCAGTCAACAGGGGGTGGGAGGCTACACCTTC; CDR3aa: CASSQQGVGGYTF; abundance: once; j_gene: TRBJ1-2; d_gene: TRBD1; v_gene: TRBV28
CDR3nt: TGTGCCAGCAGTCCGGGCTGGGGACTAGCGGGCGCCCAAGAGACCCAGTACTTC; CDR3aa: CASSPGWGLAGAQETQYF; abundance: .; j_gene: TRBJ2-5; d_gene: TRBD2; v_gene: TRBV27
CDR3nt: TGTGCCAGCCTTAGGGAGGACACACCCAACTATGGCTACACCTTC; CDR3aa: CASLREDTPNYGYTF; abundance: .; j_gene: TRBJ1-2; d_gene: .; v_gene: TRBV10-3
CDR3nt: TGTGCCAGCAGCTCCACAGGGCCCCTCACAGATACGCAGTATTTT; CDR3aa: CASSSTGPLTDTQYF; abundance: .; j_gene: TRBJ2-3; d_gene: .; v_gene: TRBV5-4
CDR3nt: TGTGCCAGCAGCCCCCACAGGGCCTCTGGGGCCAACGTCCTGACTTTC; CDR3aa: CASSPHRASGANVLTF; abundance: .; j_gene: TRBJ2-6; d_gene: .; v_gene: TRBV11-2
CDR3nt: TGTTCCAGCAGCAAACCGCTGACTAGCGGGGGGGAAGAGACCCAGTACTTC; CDR3aa: CSSSKPLTSGGEETQYF; abundance: .; j_gene: TRBJ2-5; d_gene: TRBD2; v_gene: TRBV7-9
CDR3nt: TGCGCCAGCTCACAAAGGGGGGGGCCCGATAGCAATCAGCCCCAGCATTTT; CDR3aa: CASSQRGGPDSNQPQHF; abundance: .; j_gene: TRBJ1-5; d_gene: .; v_gene: TRBV10-2
CDR3nt: TGTGCCATCAGAAACCGCCTAGCGGGAGTACAAACAGATACGCAGTATTTT; CDR3aa: CAIRNRLAGVQTDTQYF; abundance: .; j_gene: TRBJ2-3; d_gene: TRBD2; v_gene: TRBV10-3
CDR3nt: TGTGCCAGCACCCTCGACTCAAGCTCCTACAATGAGCAGTTCTTC; CDR3aa: CASTLDSSSYNEQFF; abundance: .; j_gene: TRBJ2-1; d_gene: .; v_gene: TRBV11-2
CDR3nt: TGTGCCAGCAGTCCGGACAGCCCTGAAGCTTTCTTT; CDR3aa: CASSPDSPEAFF; abundance: .; j_gene: TRBJ1-1; d_gene: .; v_gene: TRBV2
CDR3nt: TGTGCCAGCAGTTTAACCCCGGGTCGAGGCAATCAGCCCCAGCATTTT; CDR3aa: CASSLTPGRGNQPQHF; abundance: .; j_gene: TRBJ1-5; d_gene: .; v_gene: TRBV28
CDR3nt: TGTGCCAGCAGCTCCCAGAATTTAGCGGGGGGGCAAAAAGAGACCCAGTACTTC; CDR3aa: CASSSQNLAGGQKETQYF; abundance: .; j_gene: TRBJ2-5; d_gene: TRBD2; v_gene: TRBV11-2
CDR3nt: TGTGCCAGTGCGGGCACGGTGATTCAAGCCAAAAACATTCAGTACTTC; CDR3aa: CASAGTVIQAKNIQYF; abundance: .; j_gene: TRBJ2-4; d_gene: .; v_gene: TRBV2
CDR3nt: TGTGCCAGCAGCTGGACATACGGGGGGGGTAACACAGATACGCAGTATTTT; CDR3aa: CASSWTYGGGNTDTQYF; abundance: .; j_gene: TRBJ2-3; d_gene: TRBD2; v_gene: TRBV7-9
CDR3nt: TGTGCCATCAGTGATAGTGGCACTGAAGCTTTCTTT; CDR3aa: CAISDSGTEAFF; abundance: .; j_gene: TRBJ1-1; d_gene: .; v_gene: TRBV10-3
CDR3nt: TGTGCCAGCAGCGCCAGCGGGGGGGGTGACATTCAGTACTTC; CDR3aa: CASSASGGGDIQYF; abundance: .; j_gene: TRBJ2-4; d_gene: TRBD2; v_gene: TRBV9
CDR3nt: TGTGCCAGCAGTTTATACGGAGACAATCAGCCCCAGCATTTT; CDR3aa: CASSLYGDNQPQHF; abundance: .; j_gene: TRBJ1-5; d_gene: .; v_gene: TRBV28
CDR3nt: TGCGCCAGTAGTATACGACAGGCGAACTCCAATTCACCCCTCCACTTT; CDR3aa: CASSIRQANSNSPLHF; abundance: .; j_gene: TRBJ1-6; d_gene: .; v_gene: TRBV19
CDR3nt: TGTTCCAGCAGCTTAAAACTTGGACAGGGGAACACTGAAGCTTTCTTT; CDR3aa: CSSSLKLGQGNTEAFF; abundance: .; j_gene: TRBJ1-1; d_gene: TRBD1; v_gene: TRBV7-9
CDR3nt: TGTGCCAGCAGCCAACAAGGGGCGCTGACCGGGGAGCTGTTTTTT; CDR3aa: CASSQQGALTGELFF; abundance: .; j_gene: TRBJ2-2; d_gene: .; v_gene: TRBV7-6
CDR3nt: TGCGCCAGCAGTTCAGGGGGTAATGAGCAGTTCTTC; CDR3aa: CASSSGGNEQFF; abundance: .; j_gene: TRBJ2-1; d_gene: TRBD1; v_gene: TRBV5-1
CDR3nt: TGTGCCAGCTCACCAGAGGGTGACTATGGCTACACCTTC; CDR3aa: CASSPEGDYGYTF; abundance: .; j_gene: TRBJ1-2; d_gene: .; v_gene: TRBV18
CDR3nt: TGTGCCAGCACCCCCGGGATTCCGTTAGCGGGCTACACCTTC; CDR3aa: CASTPGIPLAGYTF; abundance: .; j_gene: TRBJ1-2; d_gene: .; v_gene: TRBV5-6
CDR3nt: TGCGCCAGCAGCTTGGCTACAGGGGGAGGCACAGATACGCAGTATTTT; CDR3aa: CASSLATGGGTDTQYF; abundance: .; j_gene: TRBJ2-3; d_gene: TRBD1; v_gene: TRBV5-1
CDR3nt: TGTGCCAACCCCGGGGGGTACGAGCAGTACTTC; CDR3aa: CANPGGYEQYF; abundance: .; j_gene: TRBJ2-7; d_gene: TRBD2; v_gene: TRBV7-9
CDR3nt: TGCGCCAGCAGCTACGGGGACAGGCAAGAGACCCAGTACTTC; CDR3aa: CASSYGDRQETQYF; abundance: .; j_gene: TRBJ2-5; d_gene: TRBD1; v_gene: TRBV5-1
CDR3nt: TGCGCCAGCAGTGAGAAGGGAGGCGGAAGCACTGAAGCTTTCTTT; CDR3aa: CASSEKGGGSTEAFF; abundance: .; j_gene: TRBJ1-1; d_gene: .; v_gene: TRBV10-2
CDR3nt: TGTGCCAGCAGCTTAGTACAGGGTTCCACTGAAGCTTTCTTT; CDR3aa: CASSLVQGSTEAFF; abundance: .; j_gene: TRBJ1-1; d_gene: .; v_gene: TRBV7-6
CDR3nt: TGTGCCAGCTCACCAGCGGACAATCAGCCCCAGCATTTT; CDR3aa: CASSPADNQPQHF; abundance: .; j_gene: TRBJ1-5; d_gene: .; v_gene: TRBV18
CDR3nt: TGTGCCAGCAGCTTTGACTTGGCGGGGGGGCGCATTCAGTACTTC; CDR3aa: CASSFDLAGGRIQYF; abundance: once; j_gene: TRBJ2-4; d_gene: TRBD2; v_gene: TRBV5-4
CDR3nt: TGTGCCAGCAGCTCGGGGCGACCGGGACTAGTTATCTCTAGCCAGACCCAGTACTTC; CDR3aa: CASSSGRPGLVISSQTQYF; abundance: .; j_gene: TRBJ2-5; d_gene: TRBD2; v_gene: TRBV7-2
CDR3nt: TGTGCCATCAGTGAGTCGGGGGGACAGGGGTGTGGAGCTTTCTTT; CDR3aa: CAISESGGQGCGAFF; abundance: .; j_gene: TRBJ1-1; d_gene: TRBD1; v_gene: TRBV10-3
CDR3nt: TGTGCCAGTAGTATAGGAGTCTACAACTATGGCTACACCTTC; CDR3aa: CASSIGVYNYGYTF; abundance: .; j_gene: TRBJ1-2; d_gene: .; v_gene: TRBV19
CDR3nt: TGTGCCAGTAGTATAGGGCTGACTAGCACAGATACGCAGTATTTT; CDR3aa: CASSIGLTSTDTQYF; abundance: .; j_gene: TRBJ2-3; d_gene: .; v_gene: TRBV19
CDR3nt: TGCAGCGTCGAAACAGGGGGCGCGAGTAATTCACCCCTCCACTTT; CDR3aa: CSVETGGASNSPLHF; abundance: .; j_gene: TRBJ1-6; d_gene: TRBD1; v_gene: TRBV29-1
CDR3nt: TGTGCCATCAGTGAGACAGGCGCTGGAAACACCATATATTTT; CDR3aa: CAISETGAGNTIYF; abundance: .; j_gene: TRBJ1-3; d_gene: .; v_gene: TRBV10-3
CDR3nt: TGTGCCAGCAGCGGCATCGGACAGGGGGCGCGTGGCTACACCTTC; CDR3aa: CASSGIGQGARGYTF; abundance: .; j_gene: TRBJ1-2; d_gene: TRBD1; v_gene: TRBV25-1
CDR3nt: TGTGCCAGCAGGGTGGGACTCGCGTCCGAGCAGTACTTC; CDR3aa: CASRVGLASEQYF; abundance: .; j_gene: TRBJ2-7; d_gene: .; v_gene: TRBV27
CDR3nt: TGTGCCAGCAGTACAGGGGGCTATGGCTACACCTTC; CDR3aa: CASSTGGYGYTF; abundance: .; j_gene: TRBJ1-2; d_gene: TRBD1; v_gene: TRBV5-6
CDR3nt: TGTGCCAGCAGTAAATTGGACACTAACTACGAGCAGTACTTC; CDR3aa: CASSKLDTNYEQYF; abundance: .; j_gene: TRBJ2-7; d_gene: .; v_gene: TRBV28
CDR3nt: TGCGCCAGCAGCCAAGAGACAGGGGGCCCCTATGGCTACACCTTC; CDR3aa: CASSQETGGPYGYTF; abundance: once; j_gene: TRBJ1-2; d_gene: TRBD1; v_gene: TRBV4-1
CDR3nt: TGTGCCAGCAGCTCGGACCGGGACGGGAGTTTCTATGGCTACACCTTC; CDR3aa: CASSSDRDGSFYGYTF; abundance: .; j_gene: TRBJ1-2; d_gene: .; v_gene: TRBV5-4
CDR3nt: TGCGCCAGCAGTCCCGGGACTAGCGGCACAGATACGCAGTATTTT; CDR3aa: CASSPGTSGTDTQYF; abundance: .; j_gene: TRBJ2-3; d_gene: TRBD2; v_gene: TRBV5-1
CDR3nt: TGTGCCAGCAGATTAGACAGGGGCAGCTCCTACGAGCAGTACTTC; CDR3aa: CASRLDRGSSYEQYF; abundance: .; j_gene: TRBJ2-7; d_gene: TRBD1; v_gene: TRBV6-1
CDR3nt: TGTGCCAGCAGCGCGGGGGAGGCTAGAGAGACCCAGTACTTC; CDR3aa: CASSAGEARETQYF; abundance: .; j_gene: TRBJ2-5; d_gene: TRBD2; v_gene: TRBV5-4
CDR3nt: TGTGCCAGCAGCTTGACAGCCGTCGGGCCCCAGCATTTT; CDR3aa: CASSLTAVGPQHF; abundance: .; j_gene: TRBJ1-5; d_gene: .; v_gene: TRBV7-9
CDR3nt: TGTGCCAGCAGTTCTGGACTAGCGGGGTTCACAGATACGCAGTATTTT; CDR3aa: CASSSGLAGFTDTQYF; abundance: .; j_gene: TRBJ2-3; d_gene: TRBD2; v_gene: TRBV6-6
CDR3nt: TGTGCCAGCAGCCCTATAGCGGGGGGGACCGATGAGCAGTTCTTC; CDR3aa: CASSPIAGGTDEQFF; abundance: .; j_gene: TRBJ2-1; d_gene: TRBD2; v_gene: TRBV7-9
CDR3nt: TGCAGCCCGACTCGACAGGGCGAGGACGAGCAGTACTTC; CDR3aa: CSPTRQGEDEQYF; abundance: .; j_gene: TRBJ2-7; d_gene: TRBD1; v_gene: TRBV29-1
CDR3nt: TGTGCCAGCAGCTTAAGACTAGCGGGGGGTGACACCGGGGAGCTGTTTTTT; CDR3aa: CASSLRLAGGDTGELFF; abundance: .; j_gene: TRBJ2-2; d_gene: TRBD2; v_gene: TRBV7-3
CDR3nt: TGTGCCAGCAGTTCCGGGGGGCCCTCTAATTCACCCCTCCACTTT; CDR3aa: CASSSGGPSNSPLHF; abundance: .; j_gene: TRBJ1-6; d_gene: .; v_gene: TRBV28
CDR3nt: TGTGCCAGCAGTCAAGGGACAGGGCCTTTGAATTCACCCCTCCACTTT; CDR3aa: CASSQGTGPLNSPLHF; abundance: .; j_gene: TRBJ1-6; d_gene: TRBD1; v_gene: TRBV6-6